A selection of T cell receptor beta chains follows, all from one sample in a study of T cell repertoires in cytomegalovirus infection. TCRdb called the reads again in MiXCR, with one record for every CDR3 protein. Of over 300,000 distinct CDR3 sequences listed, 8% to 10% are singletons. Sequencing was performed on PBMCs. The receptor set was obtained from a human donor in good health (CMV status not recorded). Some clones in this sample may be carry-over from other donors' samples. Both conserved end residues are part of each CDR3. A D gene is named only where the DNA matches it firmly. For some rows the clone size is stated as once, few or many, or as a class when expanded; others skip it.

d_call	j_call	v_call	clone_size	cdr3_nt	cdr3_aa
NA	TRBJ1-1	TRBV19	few	TGTGCCAGTACCAGGGTCCCGAACACTGAAGCTTTCTTT	CASTRVPNTEAFF
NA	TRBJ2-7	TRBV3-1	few	TGTGCCAGCAGCCAATTGACGGGAGTTTACGAGCAGTACTTC	CASSQLTGVYEQYF
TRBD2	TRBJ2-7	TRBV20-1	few	TGCAGTGCTCAGCGGGAGGGCTACGAGCAGTACTTC	CSAQREGYEQYF
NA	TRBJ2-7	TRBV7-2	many	TGTGCCAGCAGCTTAGGCCTACAGGAAAGAGGCTACGAGCAGTACTTC	CASSLGLQERGYEQYF
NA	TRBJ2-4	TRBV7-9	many	TGTGCCAGCAGCCCGTGGGGGGATAGCGTCATTCAGTACTTC	CASSPWGDSVIQYF
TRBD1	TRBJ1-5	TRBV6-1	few	TGTGCCACCAGGACAGGCCATCAGCCCCAGCATTTT	CATRTGHQPQHF
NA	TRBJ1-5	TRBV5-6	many	TGTGCCAGCAGCTTGGGACCAGGGCGGGAGCCCCAGCATTTT	CASSLGPGREPQHF
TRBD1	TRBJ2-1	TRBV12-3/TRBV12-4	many	TGTGCCAGCAGTTTCCTCCGGGGACAGGGAGGTAGTGAGCAGTTCTTC	CASSFLRGQGGSEQFF
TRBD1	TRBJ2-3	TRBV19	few	TGTGCCAGTAGTACTACAGGGGGAATAAATACGCAGTATTTT	CASSTTGGINTQYF
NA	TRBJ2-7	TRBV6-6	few	TGTGCCAGCATTCGGGACACCCCCTACGAGCAGTACTTC	CASIRDTPYEQYF
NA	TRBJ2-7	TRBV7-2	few	TGTGCCAGCAGCTCGTCCCGATACTACGAGCAGTACTTC	CASSSSRYYEQYF
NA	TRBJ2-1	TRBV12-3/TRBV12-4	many	TGTGCCAGCAGCCCCGGGCCCTACAATGAGCAGTTCTTC	CASSPGPYNEQFF
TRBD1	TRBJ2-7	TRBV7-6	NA	TGTGCCAGCAGCCCCGTGGACGGGACAGGTTACCAGCAGTACTTC	CASSPVDGTGYQQYF
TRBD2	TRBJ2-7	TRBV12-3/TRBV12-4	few	TGTGCCAGCAGCCTGGAAGTCAGGGAGGGAGAGCAGTACTTC	CASSLEVREGEQYF
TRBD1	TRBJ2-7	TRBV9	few	TGTGCCAGCAGCCTAGGCACGGCAGGGGGATCCTACGAGCAGTACTTC	CASSLGTAGGSYEQYF
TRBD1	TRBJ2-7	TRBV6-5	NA	TGTGCCAGCACACCTTGGGACAGACACTACGAGCAGTACTTC	CASTPWDRHYEQYF
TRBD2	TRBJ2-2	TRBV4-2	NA	TGTGCCAGCAGCCAAGTGGGACTAGCGGGACCCACCGGGGAGCTGTTTTTT	CASSQVGLAGPTGELFF
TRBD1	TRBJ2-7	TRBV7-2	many	TGTGCCAGCAGCTTAGCGACGAGGACAGGGGCCTACGAGCAGTACTTC	CASSLATRTGAYEQYF
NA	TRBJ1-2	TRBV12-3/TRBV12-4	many	TGTGCCAGCAGTTTTTCCGGGGGCTACACCTTC	CASSFSGGYTF
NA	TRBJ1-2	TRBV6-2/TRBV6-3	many	TGTGCCAGCAGGAGTTTCGGGACACCCTATGGAGGCTACACCTTC	CASRSFGTPYGGYTF
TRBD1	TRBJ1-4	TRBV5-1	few	TGCGCCAGCAGCTTGCTGGGGACAGGGCTGGAAAAACTGTTTTTT	CASSLLGTGLEKLFF
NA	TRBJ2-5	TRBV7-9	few	TGTGCCAGCAGCAAAGGAGGGCTCGGTGAGGTCCAGTACTTC	CASSKGGLGEVQYF